This passage covers 31 T cell receptor beta chains from one sample sequenced in a study of blood T cells in healthy people across ages. Sample-barcoded 5' priming and a J-beta primer mix drove a second PCR of 7 to 11 cycles. In TCRdb, the 5' RACE reads were re-called with MiXCR into one record per CDR3 protein. The sample has roughly 2 million distinct CDR3 sequences, roughly 49% seen once. Sequences were obtained from blood. Every receptor here comes from a woman between 35 and 50 years old in good health.

The chain carries TRBV14 and TRBJ2-4; 11 bases are shared with TRBD2. The J call could be wrong; TRBJ2-7 is a better fit for the DNA end. In germline, CDR1 is SGHDN, CDR2 FVKESK. This CDR3 region has 20 residues. The CDR3 nucleotides are TGTGCCAGCAGCCAAGATAAGGCCGGGACTAGCGGCAGAAGCTCCTACGAGCAGTACTTC. Protein sequence: CASSQDKAGTSGRSSYEQYF.

Points on this clonotype: One end of the junction is discordant with germline, which a read error may explain. The rearrangement links TRBV20-1 to TRBJ2-1, with D possibly being TRBD1 (6 bases). The CDR3 loop spans 14 amino acids. Germline V gene data show CDR1 as DFQATT and CDR2 as SNEGSKA (reference sequence). The CDR3 region is CSARVGDNYDEQFF. In DNA form, the CDR3 reads TGCAGTGCTAGAGTAGGGGACAACTACGATGAGCAGTTCTTC.

The chain is built from TRBV6-4 and TRBJ2-6, with TRBD1 as a possible D gene (6 bases). The CDR3 has 15 amino acids. V was pared by 5 bases and J by 2 bases, with 10 bases between. In germline, CDR1 is MRHNA, CDR2 SNTAGT. For the CDR3, the DNA is TGTGCCAGCAGTCATAACAGGGCTGGGGCCAACGTCCTGACTTTC. It codes for CASSHNRAGANVLTF.

There are a few counts of this clonotype. V and J are TRBV20-1 and TRBJ1-2; D is unclear. V shed 4 bases and J shed 1 base, with 10 bases lying between them. Germline V gene lookup returns CDR1 DFQATT and CDR2 SNEGSKA (reference sequence). The CDR3 length is 13 residues. This chain's CDR3 is CSAIDGLNYGYTF. As DNA, the CDR3 is TGCAGTGCTATTGACGGACTTAACTATGGCTACACCTTC.

The gene calls are TRBV7-8 and TRBJ1-2, with TRBD1 matching 9 bases. Losses at the gene ends were 6 bases for V and 1 base for J; bases not matched to a gene: 9. This CDR3 region has 16 residues. The germline CDR1 and CDR2 sequences are SGHVS and FQNEAQ. The DNA for the CDR3 is TGTGCCAGCAGACCGGGACAGGGACTGGATAACTATGGCTACACCTTC. Its protein is CASRPGQGLDNYGYTF.

This clonotype was counted only a few times. This chain links TRBV28 with TRBJ2-1, with TRBD2 as a possible D gene (6 bases). This CDR3 contains 15 residues. Trimming stripped 5 bases from V and 5 bases from J, with 16 bases between. CDR1 and CDR2 (germline): MDHEN, SYDVKM. The CDR3 bases are TGTGCCAGCAGTGGTGGGATAGCGGCAGACAATGAGCAGTTCTTC. This codes for CASSGGIAADNEQFF.

The V call is TRBV19, the J call TRBJ2-1; D gene ambiguous. The ends were cut back, 3 bases at V and 9 bases at J, with 12 bases in the middle. Germline values: CDR1 LNHDA, CDR2 SQIVND (reference sequence). The CDR3 runs to 13 residues. CDR3 sequence reads: CASSIPWSLEQFF. For the CDR3, the DNA is TGTGCCAGTAGTATCCCCTGGTCCCTTGAGCAGTTCTTC.

This chain joins TRBV2 and TRBJ2-3; D may correspond to TRBD1 or TRBD2 (5 bases each). The V and J ends lost 3 bases and 0 bases respectively, with 7 bases between them. This CDR3 contains 14 residues. The V gene's germline CDR1 is SNHLY and CDR2 FYNNEI. CDR3 in amino acids: CASSDWDSTDTQYF. The CDR3 nucleotides are TGTGCCAGCAGTGACTGGGACAGCACAGATACGCAGTATTTT.

This clonotype was seen more than once but under ten times. CDR3 bases: TGTGCCAGCAGTTTGATTGGAGGGCCCTACGAGCAGTACTTC. Translating gives CASSLIGGPYEQYF. The chain couples TRBV12-3 or TRBV12-4 to TRBJ2-7; TRBD2 is a possible D gene (6 bases). This CDR3 spans 14 amino acids. Trimming took 3 bases from V and 2 from J, leaving 11 bases between them.

The rearrangement joins TRBV10-1 to TRBJ2-7; tentative D call: TRBD1 (5 bases). V lost 3 bases and J lost 0, with 9 bases in between. CDR1 is WNHNN, CDR2 SYGVQD, per germline (reference sequence). This CDR3 region has 14 residues. The CDR3 spells CASSDWGLSYEQYF. The CDR3 DNA reads TGCGCCAGCAGTGACTGGGGCCTCTCCTACGAGCAGTACTTC.

The chain couples TRBV4-3 to TRBJ2-4, with 16 bases that match TRBD2. The assigned J gene may be wrong: the sequence end matches TRBJ2-5 better. The germline V gene encodes CDR1 LGHNA and CDR2 YSLEER. This CDR3 has 16 residues. In nucleotides, the CDR3 is TGCGCCAGCAGCCAAATGGGACTAGCGGGGGGGGAGACCCAGTACTTC. This sequence encodes CASSQMGLAGGETQYF.

There are a few counts of this clonotype. The rearrangement uses TRBV29-1 and TRBJ1-2; 7 nucleotides line up with TRBD1. The V gene's germline CDR1 is SQVTM and CDR2 ANQGSEA. J lost 0 bases, V lost 6 bases, and 7 bases had no gene match. The CDR3 covers 14 residues. CDR3 DNA: TGCAGCGTCCAACAGGGGCGGCCTAACTATGGCTACACCTTC. Amino acid sequence: CSVQQGRPNYGYTF.

This chain joins TRBV20-1 and TRBJ2-3; no firm D call. Trimming shortened V by 0 bases and J by 5 bases, and 9 bases separated the two germline ends. Looked up from germline, CDR1 is DFQATT and CDR2 is SNEGSKA (reference sequence). This CDR3 is built from 13 residues. The CDR3 DNA follows: TGCAGTGCTAGAGACAGCGCGAGAGATACGCAGTATTTT. Translation: CSARDSARDTQYF.

This clonotype was recorded a few times. This chain joins TRBV12-3 or TRBV12-4 and TRBJ2-1; 9 bases map to TRBD2. The last part of the DNA fits TRBJ2-7 better; the J call may be wrong. CDR3 length: 16 residues. The CDR3 spells CASSLAGGSSYNEQYF. CDR3 bases: TGTGCCAGCAGTTTGGCGGGGGGGAGCTCCTACAATGAGCAGTACTTC.

As for this clonotype: An end of the junction does not agree with germline; a read error may underlie this. The rearrangement joins TRBV7-9 to TRBJ1-1, with D tentatively TRBD1 (5 bases). Germline values: CDR1 SEHNR, CDR2 FQNEAQ (reference sequence). The CDR3 loop spans 15 amino acids. The CDR3 DNA sequence: TGTGCCTGCAGCTTAATTGCAGGGATGAACACTGAAGCTTTCTTT. This sequence encodes CACSLIAGMNTEAFF.

This clonotype appeared a few times. V is TRBV6-6 and J is TRBJ2-5, with D uncertain. Germline lookup yields CDR1 MNHNY and CDR2 SVGAGI (reference sequence). This CDR3 is built from 13 residues. Trimming stripped 8 bases from V and 0 bases from J, with 10 bases between. As DNA, the CDR3 is TGTGCCAGCCTTCTGAGTCACCAAGAGACCCAGTACTTC. This codes for CASLLSHQETQYF.

This clonotype has a handful of counts. The chain combines TRBV6-5 with TRBJ1-5, with 8 bases identical to TRBD1. The CDR3 is 20 amino acids. The J segment lost 0 bases and the V segment lost 5 bases, leaving 18 bases of the junction unmatched. The V gene's germline CDR1 is MNHEY and CDR2 SVGAGI. The CDR3 is CASSTPPGQAPSYSNQPQHF. The CDR3 region has the DNA TGTGCCAGCAGTACTCCCCCGGGACAGGCGCCGTCCTATAGCAATCAGCCCCAGCATTTT.

The chain recombines TRBV7-2 with TRBJ2-2; no clear D. The CDR3 runs to 14 residues. Looked up from germline, CDR1 is SGHTA and CDR2 is FQGNSA. V was shortened by 6 bases and J by 0 bases, with 8 bases between the two germline ends. DNA of the CDR3: TGTGCCAGCAGACCGAACGCGAACACCGGGGAGCTGTTTTTT. As protein: CASRPNANTGELFF. Looking up the rest from reference TRBV7-2 and TRBJ2-2 gives the full variable domain: GAGVSQSPSNKVTEKGKDVELRCDPISGHTALYWYRQSLGQGLEFLIYFQGNSAPDKSGLPSDRFSAERTGGSVSTLTIQRTQQEDSAVYLCASRPNANTGELFFGEGSRLTVL.

The V gene is TRBV2, the J gene TRBJ2-1, with 10 bases identical to TRBD2. Germline CDR1 is SNHLY and CDR2 is FYNNEI. There are 12 residues in the CDR3. Losses at the gene ends were 6 bases for V and 15 bases for J; bases not matched to a gene: 8. The CDR3 nucleotides read TGTGCCAGCAGAGCGCTAGCGGGGGTAATGTTCTTC. It is translated as CASRALAGVMFF.

This clonotype was seen a few times. The chain links TRBV6-2 or TRBV6-3 to TRBJ2-2; D remains ambiguous. Trimming took 5 bases from V and 4 from J, leaving 5 bases between them. The germline gives CDR1 MNHEY, CDR2 SVGEGT. The CDR3 has 12 residues. The CDR3 loop is CASSTFTGELFF. CDR3 sequence (DNA): TGTGCCAGCAGTACTTTCACCGGGGAGCTGTTTTTT.

Concerning this clonotype itself: A read error may be the cause here, since a much bigger clone is one base away. V is TRBV7-2 and J is TRBJ2-1; 10 bases are a match to TRBD2. The CDR3 extends over 15 amino acids. In germline, CDR1 is SGHTA, CDR2 FQGNSA. Written as DNA, the CDR3 is TGTCCCAGCAGCTTTACTAGCGGGGCCTACAATGAGCAGTTCTTC. Its translation: CPSSFTSGAYNEQFF.

CDR3 sequence reads: CASSPPTSAGSSYEQYF. The CDR3 region has the DNA TGTGCCAGCAGCCCACCCACCTCGGCGGGGAGTTCCTACGAGCAGTACTTC. The rearrangement uses TRBV7-2 and TRBJ2-7; D might be TRBD2 (6 bases). V lost 5 bases, J lost 1 base, and 21 bases lay in between. CDR3 length equals 17 residues. Per the germline V gene, CDR1 is SGHTA and CDR2 is FQGNSA.

In this sample, this clonotype turned up a few times. The CDR3 DNA reads TGTGCCAGCAGCCGAAGCAGGGGCTCTGGGGCCAACGTCCTGACTTTC. Amino acid sequence: CASSRSRGSGANVLTF. V gene TRBV7-9 combines with J gene TRBJ2-6; perhaps TRBD1 as D (6 bases). V was shortened by 5 bases and J by 0 bases, with 11 bases between the two germline ends. CDR1 and CDR2 from the germline V gene are SEHNR and FQNEAQ (reference sequence). There are 16 residues in the CDR3.

As concerns this clonotype: The junction departs from the called germline gene at one end, perhaps through a read error. V usage is TRBV5-1 and J usage is TRBJ2-5; the match to TRBD1 covers 10 bases. Germline assignment: CDR1 SGHRS and CDR2 YFSETQ. The CDR3 runs 15 residues. CDR3 loop: CASTLGRQGAETQYF. CDR3 nucleotides: TGCGCCAGCACCTTGGGCAGACAGGGGGCTGAGACCCAGTACTTC.

A few counts support this clonotype. The rearrangement links TRBV6-2 or TRBV6-3 to TRBJ2-7; D gene ambiguous. Germline lookup yields CDR1 MNHEY and CDR2 SVGEGT. The CDR3 runs 13 residues. The V end lost 2 bases, the J end lost 9 bases, and 14 bases lay between the germline ends. The CDR3, as DNA: TGTGCCAGCAGTTACGGATCGGAGTCGGGGCAGTACTTC. Its translation: CASSYGSESGQYF.

This clonotype was found a few times. CDR3 in amino acids: CSARTGTGHEKLFF. In DNA, the CDR3 is TGCAGCGCCAGAACCGGGACAGGGCATGAAAAACTGTTTTTT. The chain couples TRBV29-1 to TRBJ1-4; 9 bases align to TRBD1. CDR1 SQVTM and CDR2 ANQGSEA come from the germline V gene. The CDR3 is 14 amino acids. The V segment lost 7 bases and the J segment 6 bases; nucleotides outside the gene matches: 9.

The gene calls are TRBV6-2 or TRBV6-3 and TRBJ2-1; 8 positions match TRBD1. The CDR3 is made up of 13 amino acids. Germline trimming cut 7 bases from V and 5 bases from J; bases unmatched to any gene: 4. The germline CDR1 and CDR2 sequences are MNHEY and SVGEGT. The CDR3 loop reads CASKTGVNNEQFF. DNA of the CDR3: TGTGCCAGCAAGACAGGGGTTAACAATGAGCAGTTCTTC.

The chain combines TRBV18 with TRBJ2-3; D gene unclear. The CDR3 consists of 17 residues. Between the trimmed V and J ends, which lost 2 bases and 0 bases, there was a span of 15 bases. Germline CDR1 is KGHSH and CDR2 is LQKENI. The CDR3 sequence is CASSPVSGMLSTDTQYF. DNA for the CDR3: TGTGCCAGCTCACCAGTCTCAGGCATGCTGAGCACAGATACGCAGTATTTT.

The chain couples TRBV7-6 to TRBJ2-4; D tentatively reads TRBD1 or TRBD2 (5 bases each). The tail of the sequence fits TRBJ2-5 better, so the J call may be wrong. Germline CDR1 is SGHVS and CDR2 is FNYEAQ. The CDR3 is made up of 16 amino acids. The DNA for the CDR3 is TGTGCCACCATCACGGGGTGGGGGAGAAACCAAGAGACCCAGTACTTC. Its translation: CATITGWGRNQETQYF.

The chain joins TRBV3-1 to TRBJ2-7, with D maybe TRBD1 (5 bases). The CDR3 is made up of 16 amino acids. The V gene lost 3 bases and the J gene lost 5 bases, with 20 bases spanning the gap. Germline V CDR1 and CDR2: LGHDT, YNNKEL (reference sequence). The CDR3 region is CASSHWGANFLNEQYF. Here the CDR3 DNA reads TGTGCCAGCAGCCACTGGGGCGCGAATTTTTTAAACGAGCAGTACTTC.

This clonotype has only a few counts. The V gene is TRBV4-1, the J gene TRBJ1-2, with D uncertain. V shed 0 bases and J shed 0 bases, with 11 bases lying between them. The CDR3 sequence is 16 residues long. Germline CDR1 is MGHRA and CDR2 is YSYEKL. CDR3 in amino acids: CASSQDPAAANYGYTF. The CDR3 DNA reads TGCGCCAGCAGCCAAGATCCGGCAGCAGCTAACTATGGCTACACCTTC.